These T cell receptor beta chains were read from a single sample in a study of T cells in Graves' hyperthyroidism and ophthalmopathy. TCRdb called the multiplex PCR reads again in MiXCR, with one record for every CDR3 protein. The sample carries hundreds of thousands of distinct CDR3 sequences, about 15% recorded once. Sequenced sample: blood. Every receptor here comes from a woman between 40 and 55 years old with Graves' ophthalmopathy. Each CDR3 is given without its conserved first and last residue. Fields, in order: CDR3 length, J gene, V gene, CDR3 protein.

len: 13; j_gene: TRBJ1-1; v_gene: TRBV5-1; CDR3aa: ASSLGTGGVAEAF
len: 14; j_gene: TRBJ2-7; v_gene: TRBV11-1; CDR3aa: ASSPPRTGGNYEQY
len: 14; j_gene: TRBJ1-1; v_gene: TRBV11-1; CDR3aa: ASSPEAGGMNTEAF
len: 13; j_gene: TRBJ2-7; v_gene: TRBV28; CDR3aa: ASSLWGPSSYEQY
len: 14; j_gene: TRBJ2-3; v_gene: TRBV28; CDR3aa: ASLNSWGGGTDTQY
len: 12; j_gene: TRBJ2-2; v_gene: TRBV30; CDR3aa: AWTSESTTGELF
len: 10; j_gene: TRBJ1-3; v_gene: TRBV5-4; CDR3aa: AAGVSGNTIY
len: 14; j_gene: TRBJ1-1; v_gene: TRBV15; CDR3aa: ATSPRPGYVGTEAF
len: 14; j_gene: TRBJ2-1; v_gene: TRBV20-1; CDR3aa: SAGGRAGAVGNEQF
len: 13; j_gene: TRBJ2-5; v_gene: TRBV4-3; CDR3aa: ASSQEAGTRETQY
len: 9; j_gene: TRBJ2-7; v_gene: TRBV10-3; CDR3aa: ATSEQYEQY
len: 13; j_gene: TRBJ2-7; v_gene: TRBV7-9; CDR3aa: ASSLDGTGLGEQY
len: 14; j_gene: TRBJ2-5; v_gene: TRBV18; CDR3aa: ASSPTPKALGETQY
len: 14; j_gene: TRBJ2-7; v_gene: TRBV28; CDR3aa: ASSLIPGQGAEEQY
len: 13; j_gene: TRBJ2-7; v_gene: TRBV28; CDR3aa: ASSLGTGGTYEQY
len: 10; j_gene: TRBJ2-5; v_gene: TRBV6-2/TRBV6-3; CDR3aa: ASSYSTGTQY
len: 15; j_gene: TRBJ1-1; v_gene: TRBV19; CDR3aa: ASSPTPGQGGNTEAF
len: 14; j_gene: TRBJ2-5; v_gene: TRBV28; CDR3aa: ASSFPTGGGWETQY
len: 8; j_gene: TRBJ1-2; v_gene: TRBV19; CDR3aa: ASRGDGYT
len: 11; j_gene: TRBJ2-6; v_gene: TRBV7-3; CDR3aa: ASSLSSAAVLT
len: 9; j_gene: TRBJ2-5; v_gene: TRBV12-3/TRBV12-4; CDR3aa: ASSPMETQY
len: 11; j_gene: TRBJ1-1; v_gene: TRBV5-5; CDR3aa: ASFPGTNTEAF
len: 13; j_gene: TRBJ2-3; v_gene: TRBV2; CDR3aa: ASSDGRGLLATQY
len: 12; j_gene: TRBJ2-2; v_gene: TRBV4-2; CDR3aa: ASSREREPGELF
len: 13; j_gene: TRBJ2-7; v_gene: TRBV12-3/TRBV12-4; CDR3aa: ASSSSREGTYEQY
len: 11; j_gene: TRBJ2-7; v_gene: TRBV28; CDR3aa: ASNPQGTSEQY
len: 11; j_gene: TRBJ1-2; v_gene: TRBV7-2; CDR3aa: ASSAPANYGYT
len: 14; j_gene: TRBJ2-2; v_gene: TRBV20-1; CDR3aa: SASSSGRAKTGELF